Below, 27 T cell receptor beta chains from the same sample are listed, as sequenced in a study of control samples from healthy donors and cancer patients (TCRdb year 2020). Library construction relied on the immunoSEQ multiplex PCR assay. The clones in this table, taken by TCRdb from immuneACCESS, are in-frame only. Not every clone is retained; where verified, under half of the shortfall comes from an unresolved V gene, and the cause of the rest is unknown. The sample yields about 100,000 clones; 85% to 90% were counted once. 13% to 15% of the sample is held by the ten biggest clonotypes. The source material was blood. Receptors were obtained from a man aged 30 to 39 in good health.

The CDR3 reads CASPRGYEQYF. For the CDR3, the DNA is TGCGCCAGCCCCAGGGGCTACGAGCAGTACTTC. The rearrangement links TRBV5-1 to TRBJ2-7; D perhaps matches TRBD1 (6 bases). This CDR3 is built from 11 residues. V dropped 7 bases and J dropped 3 bases, with 8 bases sitting between them. Germline V lookup: CDR1 SGHRS, CDR2 YFSETQ.

The V gene is TRBV6-2 or TRBV6-3, the J gene TRBJ2-7; tentatively, D is TRBD2 (6 bases). The CDR3 runs to 16 residues. The germline V gene has CDR1 MNHEY and CDR2 SVGEGT. V was cut by 5 bases and J by 2 bases, with 19 bases left in between. CDR3: CASSTTGAPPAYEQYF. The CDR3 DNA reads TGTGCCAGCAGTACGACGGGAGCTCCTCCGGCCTACGAGCAGTACTTC.

V and J are TRBV4-1 and TRBJ2-2; perhaps D is TRBD1 or TRBD2 (5 bases each). The V end lost 1 base, the J end lost 4 bases, and 16 bases lay between the germline ends. This CDR3 spans 17 amino acids. From germline, CDR1 is MGHRA and CDR2 YSYEKL. CDR3 bases: TGCGCCAGCAGCCAAGTTGGGGTCAGGGAGTCCACCGGGGAGCTGTTTTTT. As protein: CASSQVGVRESTGELFF.

The V call is TRBV5-1, the J call TRBJ2-5, with D possibly called TRBD1 or TRBD2 (6 bases each). In germline, CDR1 is SGHRS, CDR2 YFSETQ. The CDR3 is 15 residues long. The V end lost 2 bases, the J end lost 4 bases, and 15 bases lay between the germline ends. For the CDR3, the DNA is TGCGCCAGCAGCTTCATGGGGGGCTCAGTAGAGACCCAGTACTTC. Protein product: CASSFMGGSVETQYF.

The chain's CDR3 is CASSMLQTGGSGANVLTF. DNA for the CDR3: TGTGCCAGCAGTATGCTCCAGACCGGGGGCTCTGGGGCCAACGTCCTGACTTTC. This rearrangement joins TRBV27 to TRBJ2-6; D might be TRBD2 (6 bases). V lost 5 bases and J lost 0, with 17 bases in between. CDR3 length: 18 amino acids. Germline CDR1 and CDR2: MNHEY and SMNVEV (reference sequence).

This chain links TRBV3-1 (or the pseudogene TRBV3-2) with TRBJ2-1; TRBD2 aligns across 15 bases. The CDR3 length is 18 residues. The trim removed 4 bases at V and 4 bases at J, leaving 8 bases unmatched. CDR1 is LGHDT and CDR2 is YNNKEL in the germline V gene (reference sequence). CDR3: CASSPRTSGGGRYNEQFF. DNA of the CDR3: TGTGCCAGCAGCCCCCGGACTAGCGGGGGGGGTCGATACAATGAGCAGTTCTTC.

This chain joins TRBV19 and TRBJ2-7; the D call may be TRBD1 or TRBD2 (7 bases each). CDR1 and CDR2 (germline): LNHDA, SQIVND (reference sequence). Trimming shortened V by 3 bases and J by 6 bases, and 21 bases separated the two germline ends. This CDR3 comprises 16 residues. DNA of the CDR3: TGTGCCAGTAGTATGTCAGGGGGGGGCTTGATCCTCGAGCAGTACTTC. This sequence encodes CASSMSGGGLILEQYF.

The rearrangement uses TRBV12-3 or TRBV12-4 and TRBJ2-7, with a possible D match to TRBD1 (6 bases). CDR3 size: 11 residues. V shed 4 bases and J shed 7 bases, with 8 bases lying between them. CDR3 bases: TGTGCCAGCAGTTCCAGGGGAGAGCAGTACTTC. Its protein product is CASSSRGEQYF.

J is TRBJ2-1 and V is TRBV12-5; TRBD2 matches at 12 bases. The ends lost 1 base at V and 6 bases at J; junction bases unmatched: 4. CDR3 length: 16 amino acids. Looked up from germline, CDR1 is LGHNT and CDR2 is FRNRAP. CDR3 nucleotides: TGTGCTAGTGGTTTGGGACTAGCGGGAGTCGGCAATGAGCAGTTCTTC. As protein: CASGLGLAGVGNEQFF.

The genes are TRBV27 and TRBJ1-3, with D tentatively TRBD1 (6 bases). The CDR3 sequence is 18 residues long. CDR1 is MNHEY and CDR2 is SMNVEV in the germline V gene (reference sequence). V lost 0 bases, J lost 0 bases, and 15 bases lay in between. CDR3 nucleotides: TGTGCCAGCAGTTTATCGTACGGACAGCTCCTCTCTGGAAACACCATATATTTT. This gives the protein CASSLSYGQLLSGNTIYF.

The V and J genes are TRBV6-6 and TRBJ1-1; no clear D gene. The CDR3 spans 15 residues. Germline V gives CDR1 MNHNY, CDR2 SVGAGI (reference sequence). V was trimmed by 4 bases and J by 3 bases, leaving 15 bases between them. CDR3 DNA: TGTGCCAGCAGTTCATTCGAGGGTATCGACACTGAAGCTTTCTTT. This translates into CASSSFEGIDTEAFF.

This clone came up a few times. The chain employs TRBV5-5 and TRBJ2-7; 7 bases are shared with TRBD2. The ends lost 2 bases at V and 2 bases at J; junction bases unmatched: 1. Germline V gene sequence: CDR1 SGHKS, CDR2 YYEKEE (reference sequence). CDR3 length: 13 residues. CDR3 sequence: CASSLAGTYEQYF. The DNA for the CDR3 is TGTGCCAGCAGCTTAGCGGGGACCTACGAGCAGTACTTC. The variable domain in full, completed from reference TRBV5-5 and TRBJ2-7, reads DAGVTQSPTHLIKTRGQQVTLRCSPISGHKSVSWYQQVLGQGPQFIFQYYEKEERGRGNFPDRFSARQFPNYSSELNVNALLLGDSALYLCASSLAGTYEQYFGPGTRLTVT.

This chain links TRBV11-2 with TRBJ2-3, with TRBD2 matching over 15 bases. The germline gives CDR1 SGHAT, CDR2 FQNNGV. V was pared by 4 bases and J by 4 bases, with 9 bases of the junction left unmatched. The CDR3 runs 18 residues. CDR3 nucleotides: TGTGCCAGCAGCTCTTGGACTAGCGGGAGGGCCCGGCCAGATACGCAGTATTTT. It translates to CASSSWTSGRARPDTQYF.

J is TRBJ2-3 and V is TRBV5-1; tentative D call: TRBD2 (6 bases). The germline V gene has CDR1 SGHRS and CDR2 YFSETQ. The CDR3 runs to 14 residues. Trimming took off 2 bases at V and 3 bases at J, with 10 bases between the two ends. CDR3 bases: TGCGCCAGCAGCTTCGGGGGATTGACAGATACGCAGTATTTT. It translates to CASSFGGLTDTQYF.

The gene calls are TRBV5-6 and TRBJ2-3; 13 nucleotides match TRBD2. This CDR3 spans 16 amino acids. V was pared by 3 bases and J by 3 bases, with 4 bases of the junction left unmatched. Germline V gives CDR1 SGHDT, CDR2 YYEEEE. Here the CDR3 reads CASSSRLAGGTDTQYF. As DNA, the CDR3 is TGTGCCAGCAGCTCCCGACTAGCGGGAGGTACAGATACGCAGTATTTT.

This clone was observed a single time. The genes are TRBV6-1 and TRBJ2-6; a weak D match, TRBD1 (6 bases). The CDR3 runs to 18 residues. V was cut by 1 base and J by 1 base, with 14 bases left in between. The germline V gene has CDR1 MNHNS and CDR2 SASEGT. The CDR3: CASSEGPPGASGANVLTF. The CDR3 nucleotides are TGTGCCAGCAGTGAAGGACCCCCAGGGGCGTCTGGGGCCAACGTCCTGACTTTC.

The chain uses TRBV18 and TRBJ2-7; D may be TRBD2 (6 bases). V shed 1 base and J shed 5 bases, with 9 bases lying between them. The CDR3 has 13 amino acids. CDR1 is KGHSH and CDR2 is LQKENI in the germline V gene. The CDR3 sequence: CASSPLGRNEQYF. The CDR3 DNA is TGTGCCAGCTCACCACTTGGGAGGAACGAGCAGTACTTC. Looking up the rest from reference TRBV18 and TRBJ2-7 gives the full variable domain: NAGVMQNPRHLVRRRGQEARLRCSPMKGHSHVYWYRQLPEEGLKFMVYLQKENIIDESGMPKERFSAEFPKEGPSILRIQQVVRGDSAAYFCASSPLGRNEQYFGPGTRLTVT.

The table lists this clone with a few counts. The chain carries TRBV29-1 and TRBJ2-3; 8 nucleotides align to TRBD2. This CDR3 has 12 residues. After removal of 7 bases from V and 4 bases from J, the junction contained 4 bases not matched to a gene. Germline V gene sequence: CDR1 SQVTM, CDR2 ANQGSEA. CDR3 in DNA: TGCAGCGCCAAGCGGGAGCCAGATACGCAGTATTTT. As protein: CSAKREPDTQYF.

The CDR3 protein is CASSSDRASYEQYF. The DNA for the CDR3 is TGTGCCAGCAGTTCCGACAGGGCTTCCTACGAGCAGTACTTC. V is TRBV28 and J is TRBJ2-7, with 7 positions matching TRBD1. Germline V gives CDR1 MDHEN, CDR2 SYDVKM. V lost 4 bases to trimming and J lost 1 base; unmatched junction nucleotides: 4. This CDR3 region has 14 residues.

This clone was seen once. V is TRBV6-6 and J is TRBJ2-7; D unclear. The CDR3 contains 14 residues. With 2 bases removed from V and 2 bases from J, the gap between germline ends came to 10 bases. The germline CDR1 and CDR2 sequences are MNHNY and SVGAGI (reference sequence). The CDR3 sequence: CASSYQYATYEQYF. CDR3 nucleotide sequence: TGTGCCAGCAGTTACCAATACGCTACCTACGAGCAGTACTTC.

This clone was seen only once. The chain joins TRBV7-3 to TRBJ1-5; TRBD1 matches 8 bases. The trim removed 5 bases at V and 8 bases at J, leaving 5 bases unmatched. The CDR3 has 13 residues. Germline V gene sequence: CDR1 SGHTA, CDR2 FQGTGA. The CDR3 reads CASSRDRGEPQHF. CDR3 nucleotide sequence: TGTGCCAGCAGCAGAGACAGGGGTGAGCCCCAGCATTTT.

V usage is TRBV2 and J usage is TRBJ1-1; D unresolved. Germline V gene sequence: CDR1 SNHLY, CDR2 FYNNEI. The CDR3 contains 14 residues. Between the trimmed V and J ends, which lost 4 bases and 1 base, there was a span of 10 bases. CDR3 residues: CASSGRIPNTEAFF. The CDR3 nucleotides read TGTGCCAGCAGTGGACGGATCCCGAACACTGAAGCTTTCTTT.

The rearrangement uses TRBV9 and TRBJ2-1, with 7 bases fitting TRBD1. This CDR3 has 14 amino acids. V was clipped by 7 bases and J by 4 bases; unmatched bases: 8. Germline V gene data show CDR1 as SGDLS and CDR2 as YYNGEE. The CDR3 bases are TGTGCCAGCGATTCCGGGACAGTTTACAATGAGCAGTTCTTC. Its translation is CASDSGTVYNEQFF.

The V and J genes are TRBV7-2 and TRBJ2-1, with 11 bases that match TRBD2. V was pared by 4 bases and J by 6 bases, with 11 bases of the junction left unmatched. The CDR3 covers 17 residues. The germline gives CDR1 SGHTA, CDR2 FQGNSA. CDR3 bases: TGTGCCAGCAGCTCGGGAGGGACTAGCGGTCTTCTCAATGAGCAGTTCTTC. This codes for CASSSGGTSGLLNEQFF.

This rearrangement joins TRBV5-1 to TRBJ2-7; maybe TRBD1 (5 bases). Germline loops: CDR1 SGHRS, CDR2 YFSETQ. CDR3 length equals 13 residues. Trimming removed 0 bases at V and 5 bases at J, with 9 bases between. CDR3 sequence reads: CASSLAGNHEQYF. The CDR3 DNA reads as TGCGCCAGCAGCTTGGCAGGGAACCACGAGCAGTACTTC.

This chain links TRBV18 with TRBJ1-3; D ambiguous. Germline-derived CDR1 and CDR2 are KGHSH and LQKENI. V lost 0 bases to trimming and J lost 2 bases, with 8 bases between them. CDR3 length equals 15 residues. The CDR3 reads CASSPPGSTGNTIYF. The CDR3 region has the DNA TGTGCCAGCTCACCACCCGGGTCCACTGGAAACACCATATATTTT.

This clone came up a few times. The chain uses TRBV7-2 and TRBJ1-1, with 7 bases lining up with TRBD1. CDR3 length equals 14 residues. The V gene end was trimmed by 5 bases and the J gene end by 1 base; junction bases not matched to a gene: 4. Per germline, CDR1 SGHTA and CDR2 FQGNSA. The CDR3 coding sequence is TGTGCCAGCAGCCCACGACAGGGGAACACTGAAGCTTTCTTT. This sequence encodes CASSPRQGNTEAFF.